Listed here are 27 T cell receptor beta chains from one sample, sequenced in a study of T cell repertoires in cytomegalovirus infection. Their target antigens are unknown. TCRdb recomputed calls from the reads with MiXCR, one row per CDR3 protein. Of around 70,000 distinct CDR3 sequences in the sample, around 30% were seen once. Material: CD8+ T cells from cultured PBMCs, obtained from culture after CMV antigen stimulation. These receptors originate from a human donor in good health (CMV status not recorded). Some clones in this sample may be carry-over from other donors' samples.

The chain has TRBV28 and TRBJ1-1; no firm D call. Germline lookup yields CDR1 MDHEN and CDR2 SYDVKM. The CDR3 totals 13 residues. Trimming took 7 bases from V and 2 from J, leaving 11 bases between them. Here the CDR3 reads CASNPVVNTEAFF. The CDR3 DNA reads TGTGCCAGCAACCCGGTAGTAAACACTGAAGCTTTCTTT.

This chain links TRBV11-2 with TRBJ2-7; the D call may be TRBD1 or TRBD2 (6 bases each). The CDR3 covers 14 residues. Deletions cut 7 bases from V and 5 bases from J, with 18 bases between. Looked up from germline, CDR1 is SGHAT and CDR2 is FQNNGV. The CDR3 reads CASTRGGSPDEQYF. CDR3 in DNA: TGTGCCAGCACCCGAGGGGGGTCTCCTGACGAGCAGTACTTC.

This clonotype was observed a handful of times. V gene TRBV19 combines with J gene TRBJ1-5; D not certain. This CDR3 is built from 16 residues. From germline, CDR1 is LNHDA and CDR2 SQIVND (reference sequence). Trimming pared 5 bases from V and 0 bases from J, leaving 14 bases between. CDR3 in amino acids: CASSPGPLYSNQPQHF. The CDR3 DNA sequence: TGTGCCAGTAGTCCCGGACCCCTGTATAGCAATCAGCCCCAGCATTTT.

CDR3 nucleotides: TGTGCCAGCAGCCAAAATAATGCGGGGGTTATCGGTTCACCCCTCCACTTT. Protein product: CASSQNNAGVIGSPLHF. The rearrangement joins TRBV14 to TRBJ1-6, with D perhaps TRBD1 (5 bases). The V gene lost 2 bases and the J gene lost 9 bases, with 20 bases spanning the gap. CDR1 SGHDN and CDR2 FVKESK come from the germline V gene. The CDR3 loop spans 17 amino acids.

This clonotype was detected only a few times. The chain joins TRBV27 to TRBJ2-1; D unresolved. Trimming removed 5 bases from V and 1 base from J, with 12 bases in between. Germline V gives CDR1 MNHEY, CDR2 SMNVEV (reference sequence). This CDR3 has 15 amino acids. The CDR3 DNA follows: TGTGCCAGCAGTAAACCTTCGTTGTCCTACAATGAGCAGTTCTTC. The encoded protein is CASSKPSLSYNEQFF.

V gene TRBV29-1 combines with J gene TRBJ2-7; 8 bases line up with TRBD1. V was clipped by 1 base and J by 4 bases; unmatched bases: 0. This CDR3 is 12 amino acids long. The germline V gene has CDR1 SQVTM and CDR2 ANQGSEA. As DNA, the CDR3 is TGCAGCGTTGAAGGGACAGGGTACGAGCAGTACTTC. It translates to CSVEGTGYEQYF.

In its sample, this clonotype was seen once. The rearrangement joins TRBV28 to TRBJ2-5, with 15 bases matching TRBD2. This CDR3 has 17 amino acids. Germline V gene lookup returns CDR1 MDHEN and CDR2 SYDVKM. The V and J ends lost 5 bases and 2 bases, in that order; junction bases with no gene match: 6. This CDR3 is CASSPLGTSGGQETQYF. The CDR3 nucleotides are TGTGCCAGCAGTCCCCTAGGGACTAGCGGGGGGCAAGAGACCCAGTACTTC.

The chain uses TRBV20-1 and TRBJ2-1; maybe TRBD2 (6 bases). Trimming removed 3 bases at V and 4 bases at J, with 13 bases between. The germline V gene encodes CDR1 DFQATT and CDR2 SNEGSKA (reference sequence). The CDR3 runs to 14 residues. CDR3 in amino acids: CSASPLANYNEQFF. In DNA form, the CDR3 reads TGCAGTGCTAGCCCTCTAGCGAATTACAATGAGCAGTTCTTC.

The chain carries TRBV28 and TRBJ2-7; 7 nucleotides match TRBD1. The ends lost 6 bases at V and 6 bases at J; junction bases unmatched: 11. CDR3 size: 14 residues. CDR1 is MDHEN, CDR2 SYDVKM, per germline. CDR3 nucleotide sequence: TGTGCCAGCAGCCTCGTGACAGGGCCCCTCGAGCAGTACTTC. As protein: CASSLVTGPLEQYF.

The chain couples TRBV20-1 to TRBJ1-5, with D tentatively TRBD1 (5 bases). There are 14 residues in the CDR3. V lost 1 base and J 4 bases, leaving 11 bases between the germline ends. Germline assignment: CDR1 DFQATT and CDR2 SNEGSKA (reference sequence). The CDR3 loop is CSARVTGWNQPQHF. The CDR3 DNA reads TGCAGTGCTAGAGTAACAGGCTGGAATCAGCCCCAGCATTTT.

This clonotype was seen a single time. The rearrangement joins TRBV25-1 to TRBJ2-1, with no clear D. V was cut by 6 bases and J by 7 bases, with 10 bases left in between. This CDR3 region has 12 residues. Germline lookup yields CDR1 MGHDK and CDR2 SYGVNS. The CDR3 bases are TGTGCCAGCAGCTCCCATGGGAATGAGCAGTTCTTC. The encoded protein is CASSSHGNEQFF.

The V call is TRBV9, the J call TRBJ2-5, with 12 bases matching TRBD2. V shed 3 bases, J shed 0 bases, and the junction held 0 bases outside the gene matches. In germline, CDR1 is SGDLS, CDR2 YYNGEE. The CDR3 is 15 residues long. CDR3 sequence (DNA): TGTGCCAGCAGCGGACTAGCGGGGGACCAAGAGACCCAGTACTTC. This sequence encodes CASSGLAGDQETQYF.

This clonotype has just a few counts. The V and J genes are TRBV30 and TRBJ2-7; 10 nucleotides match TRBD1. This CDR3 spans 12 amino acids. Germline CDR1 GTSNPN, CDR2 SVGIG (reference sequence). V lost 5 bases and J lost 6; bases outside the gene matches: 4. The chain's CDR3 is CAWGTGVGEQYF. The CDR3 region has the DNA TGTGCCTGGGGGACAGGGGTTGGCGAGCAGTACTTC.

This clonotype is medium-sized (0.01 to 0.1%) in the sample. This chain links TRBV7-8 with TRBJ2-1, with TRBD1 matching over 7 bases. This CDR3 comprises 15 residues. J lost 5 bases, V lost 4 bases, and 8 bases had no gene match. CDR1 is SGHVS, CDR2 FQNEAQ, per germline. The CDR3 DNA is TGTGCCAGCAGCTCCCAGGGGGAATGGGACAATGAGCAGTTCTTC. Its translation: CASSSQGEWDNEQFF. The full variable domain, rest sourced from reference TRBV7-8 and TRBJ2-1, is GAGVSQSPRYKVAKRGQDVALRCDPISGHVSLFWYQQALGQGPEFLTYFQNEAQLDKSGLPSDRFFAERPEGSVSTLKIQRTQQEDSAVYLCASSSQGEWDNEQFFGPGTRLTVL.

This clonotype has more than one count but fewer than ten. V and J are TRBV7-3 and TRBJ2-7, with TRBD1 as a possible D gene (5 bases). The CDR3 runs to 13 residues. CDR1 and CDR2 (germline): SGHTA, FQGTGA. Trimming cost V 6 bases and J 6 bases, with 15 bases left between them. The CDR3 DNA reads as TGTGCCAGCAGATCACTTGATGGGGCCGAGCAGTACTTC. The encoded protein is CASRSLDGAEQYF.

The V and J genes are TRBV20-1 and TRBJ1-5, with 10 bases matching TRBD1. The germline V gene has CDR1 DFQATT and CDR2 SNEGSKA (reference sequence). The CDR3 sequence is 14 residues long. V gave up 0 bases and J gave up 6 bases; unmatched junction bases: 2. The CDR3 DNA reads as TGCAGTGCTAGAGATGGACAGGGGGTTCAGCCCCAGCATTTT. Its translation is CSARDGQGVQPQHF.

This clonotype was observed a few times. V usage is TRBV2 and J usage is TRBJ1-1; 9 nucleotides align to TRBD1. Germline assignment: CDR1 SNHLY and CDR2 FYNNEI. The CDR3 totals 16 residues. V was pared by 11 bases and J by 2 bases, with 15 bases of the junction left unmatched. The CDR3 loop reads CAGGGQEDRGNTEAFF. The CDR3 DNA reads TGTGCCGGTGGGGGCCAAGAGGACAGGGGAAACACTGAAGCTTTCTTT.

This clonotype was detected only a few times. V and J are TRBV6-6 and TRBJ2-3; D is uncertain. The CDR3 has 13 amino acids. Germline V gene lookup returns CDR1 MNHNY and CDR2 SVGAGI (reference sequence). Trimming left V 5 bases short and J 2 bases short, with 8 bases between. This chain's CDR3 is CASSGYHTDTQYF. The DNA of the CDR3 is TGTGCCAGCAGTGGCTACCACACAGATACGCAGTATTTT.

This clonotype has just a few counts. The rearrangement joins TRBV12-3 or TRBV12-4 to TRBJ2-6; D uncertain. V was shortened by 4 bases and J by 4 bases, with 14 bases between the two germline ends. This CDR3 contains 16 residues. The CDR3 sequence: CASSSPRSSGANVLTF. Here the CDR3 DNA reads TGTGCCAGCAGTTCCCCCCGGTCTTCCGGGGCCAACGTCCTGACTTTC.

The genes are TRBV6-5 and TRBJ2-5, with D perhaps given as TRBD1 or TRBD2 (6 bases each). CDR1 is MNHEY, CDR2 SVGAGI, per germline. Trimming stripped 0 bases from V and 0 bases from J, with 11 bases between. The CDR3 covers 16 residues. The CDR3 loop is CASSYSRRGYQETQYF. The CDR3 DNA is TGTGCCAGCAGTTACTCGAGGAGGGGGTACCAAGAGACCCAGTACTTC.

The DNA for the CDR3 is TGTGCCACCGCGACAGGGGGGCAGGTTGAGCCCCAGCATTTT. Translation gives CATATGGQVEPQHF. The chain uses TRBV6-6 and TRBJ1-5; TRBD1 matches 9 bases. Trimming at V came to 10 bases and at J to 8 bases, leaving 12 bases not matched to a gene. The CDR3 consists of 14 residues. Per the germline V gene, CDR1 is MNHNY and CDR2 is SVGAGI (reference sequence).

V gene TRBV6-6 combines with J gene TRBJ2-7, with 9 positions matching TRBD2. V was clipped by 8 bases and J by 3 bases; unmatched bases: 8. The germline CDR1 and CDR2 sequences are MNHNY and SVGAGI (reference sequence). The CDR3 totals 14 residues. The CDR3 coding sequence is TGTGCCAGCTGCCTAGGGACTAGCTTCTACGAGCAGTACTTC. Protein product: CASCLGTSFYEQYF.

This clonotype was recorded a few times. The gene calls are TRBV2 and TRBJ2-5; TRBD2 is a possible D gene (7 bases). With 3 bases removed from V and 4 bases from J, the gap between germline ends came to 18 bases. Germline loops: CDR1 SNHLY, CDR2 FYNNEI. This CDR3 comprises 16 residues. The CDR3 nucleotides are TGTGCCAGCAGTGATATAGGGGGGGGGGCTGGAGAGACCCAGTACTTC. It is translated as CASSDIGGGAGETQYF.

This clonotype was seen more than once but under ten times. This chain joins TRBV29-1 and TRBJ2-1; 9 bases are shared with TRBD1. J gave up 3 bases and V 7 bases, and 10 bases lay outside the gene matches. This CDR3 spans 15 amino acids. The germline V gene has CDR1 SQVTM and CDR2 ANQGSEA. This CDR3 is CSGDPGQGIYNEQFF. In DNA form, the CDR3 reads TGCAGCGGCGACCCGGGACAGGGTATCTACAATGAGCAGTTCTTC.

The sample holds a few counts of this clonotype. The chain combines TRBV7-9 with TRBJ1-1, with 10 bases aligning to TRBD1. The CDR3 totals 14 residues. The germline gives CDR1 SEHNR, CDR2 FQNEAQ (reference sequence). V was clipped by 11 bases and J by 2 bases; unmatched bases: 8. CDR3 DNA: TGTGCCGGCCGGGACAGGGGAGCCAACACTGAAGCTTTCTTT. Its translation is CAGRDRGANTEAFF.

This clonotype occurred many times. The J gene is TRBJ1-2, the V gene TRBV6-1; D is unresolved. The CDR3 is 13 residues long. V was pared by 5 bases and J by 7 bases, with 14 bases between. Germline-derived CDR1 and CDR2 are MNHNS and SASEGT. DNA of the CDR3: TGTGCCAGCAGTCATTCGAACTCCATTGGCTACACCTTC. This translates into CASSHSNSIGYTF.

This clonotype was seen at least ten times. The chain couples TRBV7-9 to TRBJ2-6, with unresolved D. Between the trimmed V and J ends, which lost 4 bases and 0 bases, there was a span of 13 bases. Germline V gene data show CDR1 as SEHNR and CDR2 as FQNEAQ (reference sequence). This CDR3 contains 17 residues. This CDR3 reads CASSSSDILSGANVLTF. The CDR3, as DNA: TGTGCCAGCAGCTCCTCTGACATTCTCTCTGGGGCCAACGTCCTGACTTTC.